This T cell receptor (beta chain) was recovered during a study of human T cells and chemical hapten exposure. The overall study: The sensitizing agent was 2% DPC, placed on about 2 cm by about 2 cm of upper inner arm skin. Mostly female patients had alopecia areata, totalis or universalis. The study, taken as a whole, reports: Sensitizing with DPC caused no change in TCRs above 1 in 1000 frequency. The donor cohort had alopecia, so its immune response may not match that of healthy people.

This clonotype was seen at least ten times. Its antigen is unidentified. TCRdb redid the calling of the RACE reads with MiXCR, one entry per CDR3 protein. The sample consists of fewer than 500,000 distinct CDR3 sequences, about 4.8% of them appearing once. Time point given: patch test 1, 2 weeks after DPC sensitization. Treatment noted: therapeutic diphenylcyclopropenone sensitization with weekly scalp DPC. The ends were cut back, 5 bases at V and 4 bases at J, with 14 bases in the middle. The CDR3 contains 14 residues. CDR1 DFQATT and CDR2 SNEGSKA come from the germline V gene (reference sequence). The genes are TRBV20-1 and TRBJ1-4; D is ambiguous. The receptor's source is a woman aged 45-60 years with alopecia areata. Some clones in this sample may be carry-over from other donors' samples. Sequenced here: whole blood, sampled in connection with sensitization to the hapten diphenylcyclopropenone (DPC). CDR3 residues: CSASRPAVNEKLFF. CDR3 in DNA: TGCAGTGCTTCCCGACCCGCAGTTAATGAAAAACTGTTTTTT.